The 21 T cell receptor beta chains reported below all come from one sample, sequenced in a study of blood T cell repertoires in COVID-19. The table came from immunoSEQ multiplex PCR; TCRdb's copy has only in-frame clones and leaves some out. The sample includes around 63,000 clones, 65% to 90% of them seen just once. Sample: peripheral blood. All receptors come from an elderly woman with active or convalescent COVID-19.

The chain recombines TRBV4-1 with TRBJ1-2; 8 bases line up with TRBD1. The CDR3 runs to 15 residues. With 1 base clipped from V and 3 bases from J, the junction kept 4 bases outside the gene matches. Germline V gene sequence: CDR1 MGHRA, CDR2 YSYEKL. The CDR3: CASSQGTGTYYGYTF. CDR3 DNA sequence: TGCGCCAGCAGCCAAGGGACAGGGACATACTATGGCTACACCTTC.

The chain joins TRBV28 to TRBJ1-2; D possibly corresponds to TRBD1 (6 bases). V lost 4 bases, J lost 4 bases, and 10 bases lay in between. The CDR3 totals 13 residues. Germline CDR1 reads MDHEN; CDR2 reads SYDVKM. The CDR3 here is CASSSQGIYGYTF. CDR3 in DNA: TGTGCCAGCAGTTCACAGGGTATCTATGGCTACACCTTC.

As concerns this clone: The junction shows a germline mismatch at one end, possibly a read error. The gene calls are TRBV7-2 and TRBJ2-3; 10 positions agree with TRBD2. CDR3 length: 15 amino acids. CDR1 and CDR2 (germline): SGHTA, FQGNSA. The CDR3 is CASSLAGAVTDTQYF. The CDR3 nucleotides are TGTGCCAGCAGCCTAGCGGGGGCCGTCACAGATACGCAGTATTTT. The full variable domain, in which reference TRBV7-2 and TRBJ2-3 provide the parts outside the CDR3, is GAGVSQSPSNKVTEKGKDVELRCDPISGHTALYWYRQSLGQGLEFLIYFQGNSAPDKSGLPSDRFSAERTGGSVSTLTIQRTQQEDSAVYLCASSLAGAVTDTQYFGPGTRLTVL.

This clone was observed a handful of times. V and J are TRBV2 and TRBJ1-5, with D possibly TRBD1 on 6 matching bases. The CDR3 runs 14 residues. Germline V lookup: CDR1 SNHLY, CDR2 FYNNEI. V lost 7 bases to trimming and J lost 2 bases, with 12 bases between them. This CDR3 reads CASMGAMGNQPQHF. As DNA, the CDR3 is TGTGCCAGCATGGGGGCAATGGGCAATCAGCCCCAGCATTTT.

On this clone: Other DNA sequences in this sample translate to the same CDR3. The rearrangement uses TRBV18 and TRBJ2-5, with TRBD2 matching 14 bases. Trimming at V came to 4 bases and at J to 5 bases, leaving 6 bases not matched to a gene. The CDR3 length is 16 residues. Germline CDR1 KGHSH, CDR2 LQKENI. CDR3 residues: CASSRPGTSGGETQYF. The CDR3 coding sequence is TGTGCCAGCTCACGGCCCGGGACTAGCGGGGGCGAGACCCAGTACTTC.

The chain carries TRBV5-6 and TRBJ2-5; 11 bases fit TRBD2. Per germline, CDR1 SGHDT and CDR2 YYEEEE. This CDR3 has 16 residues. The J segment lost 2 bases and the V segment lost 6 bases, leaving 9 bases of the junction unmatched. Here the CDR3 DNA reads TGTGCCAGCACCGTACCACTAGCGGGGGTTCAAGAGACCCAGTACTTC. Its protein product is CASTVPLAGVQETQYF.

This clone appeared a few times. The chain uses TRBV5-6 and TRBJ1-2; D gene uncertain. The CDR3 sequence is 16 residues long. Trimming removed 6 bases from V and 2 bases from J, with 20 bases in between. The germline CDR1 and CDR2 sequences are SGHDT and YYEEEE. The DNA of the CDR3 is TGTGCCAGCACCTCGGGAGGGCGAGGCGAAAACTATGGCTACACCTTC. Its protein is CASTSGGRGENYGYTF.

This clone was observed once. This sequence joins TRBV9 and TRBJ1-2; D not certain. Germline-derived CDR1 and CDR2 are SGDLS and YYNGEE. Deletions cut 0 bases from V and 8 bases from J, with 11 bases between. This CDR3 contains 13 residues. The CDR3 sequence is CASSVVEGRGYTF. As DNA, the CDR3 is TGTGCCAGCAGCGTAGTTGAGGGCCGGGGCTACACCTTC.

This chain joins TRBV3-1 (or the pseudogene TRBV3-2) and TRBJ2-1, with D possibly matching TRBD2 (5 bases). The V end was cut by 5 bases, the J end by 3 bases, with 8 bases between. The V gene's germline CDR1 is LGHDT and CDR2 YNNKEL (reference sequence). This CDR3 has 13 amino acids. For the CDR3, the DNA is TGTGCCAGCAGCAGACTAAGCTACAATGAGCAGTTCTTC. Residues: CASSRLSYNEQFF.

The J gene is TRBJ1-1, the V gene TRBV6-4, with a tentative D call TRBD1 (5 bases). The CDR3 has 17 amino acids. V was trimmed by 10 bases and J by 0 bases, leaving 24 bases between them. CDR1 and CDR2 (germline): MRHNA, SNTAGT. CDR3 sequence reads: CAKCGAPTPRLNTEAFF. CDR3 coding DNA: TGTGCCAAGTGCGGGGCACCGACCCCCCGGCTGAACACTGAAGCTTTCTTT.

DNA of the CDR3: TGCGCCAGCAGAGACGTACTCCGGGACAGGGGTAACACTGAAGCTTTCTTT. It translates to CASRDVLRDRGNTEAFF. The chain recombines TRBV4-1 with TRBJ1-1; 10 bases match TRBD1. Trimming took 6 bases from V and 2 from J; bases not matched to a gene: 12. Germline V gene lookup returns CDR1 MGHRA and CDR2 YSYEKL. The CDR3 extends over 17 amino acids.

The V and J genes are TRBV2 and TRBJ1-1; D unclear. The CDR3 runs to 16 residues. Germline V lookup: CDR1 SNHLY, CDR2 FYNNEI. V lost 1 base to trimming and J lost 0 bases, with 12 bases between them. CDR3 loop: CASSEVGRALNTEAFF. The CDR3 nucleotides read TGTGCCAGCAGTGAAGTGGGGAGGGCTCTGAACACTGAAGCTTTCTTT. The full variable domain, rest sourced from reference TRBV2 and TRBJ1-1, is EPEVTQTPSHQVTQMGQEVILRCVPISNHLYFYWYRQILGQKVEFLVSFYNNEISEKSEIFDDQFSVERPDGSNFTLKIRSTKLEDSAMYFCASSEVGRALNTEAFFGQGTRLTVV.

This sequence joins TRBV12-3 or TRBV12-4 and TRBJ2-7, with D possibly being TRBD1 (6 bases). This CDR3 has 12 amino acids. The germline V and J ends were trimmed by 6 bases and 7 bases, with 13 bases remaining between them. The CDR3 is CASRQGPREQYF. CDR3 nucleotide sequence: TGTGCCAGCAGACAGGGACCGAGGGAGCAGTACTTC.

This CDR3 reads CASSIDRANYGYTF. The CDR3 bases are TGTGCCAGCAGCATCGACAGGGCTAACTATGGCTACACCTTC. V gene TRBV7-2 combines with J gene TRBJ1-2, with TRBD1 matching 7 bases. V lost 5 bases and J lost 0; bases outside the gene matches: 3. CDR1 is SGHTA and CDR2 is FQGNSA in the germline V gene. The CDR3 length is 14 residues.

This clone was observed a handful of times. The CDR3 spells CASSSQVLTGAAGELFF. In DNA form, the CDR3 reads TGCGCCAGCAGCTCTCAAGTCTTAACTGGGGCGGCCGGGGAGCTGTTTTTT. The rearrangement joins TRBV5-1 to TRBJ2-2, with TRBD1 as a possible D gene (5 bases). Germline CDR1 and CDR2: SGHRS and YFSETQ. The CDR3 has 17 residues. Deletions cut 3 bases from V and 6 bases from J, with 21 bases between.

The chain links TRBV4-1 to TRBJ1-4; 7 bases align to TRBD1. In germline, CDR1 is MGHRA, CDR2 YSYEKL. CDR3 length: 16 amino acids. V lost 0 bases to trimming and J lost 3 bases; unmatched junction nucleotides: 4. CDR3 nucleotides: TGCGCCAGCAGCCAAGACCCGACAGGGTCTAATGAAAAACTGTTTTTT. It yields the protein CASSQDPTGSNEKLFF.

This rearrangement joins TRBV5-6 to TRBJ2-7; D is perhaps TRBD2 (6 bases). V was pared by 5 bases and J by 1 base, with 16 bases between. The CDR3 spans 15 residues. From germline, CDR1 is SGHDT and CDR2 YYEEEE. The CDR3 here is CASRRDSSASYEQYF. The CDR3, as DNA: TGTGCCAGCAGGCGGGACTCGTCGGCGTCCTACGAGCAGTACTTC.

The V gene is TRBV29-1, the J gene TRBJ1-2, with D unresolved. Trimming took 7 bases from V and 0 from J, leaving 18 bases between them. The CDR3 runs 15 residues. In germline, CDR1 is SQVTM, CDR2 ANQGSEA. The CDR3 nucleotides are TGCAGCGCCCTACCCACAGAACTCACTAACTATGGCTACACCTTC. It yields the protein CSALPTELTNYGYTF.

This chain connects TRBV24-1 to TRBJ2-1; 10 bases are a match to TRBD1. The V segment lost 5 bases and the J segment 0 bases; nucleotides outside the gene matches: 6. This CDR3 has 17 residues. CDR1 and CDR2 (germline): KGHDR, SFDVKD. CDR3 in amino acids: CATSARQGAGSYNEQFF. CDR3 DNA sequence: TGTGCCACCAGTGCCCGACAGGGGGCAGGCTCCTACAATGAGCAGTTCTTC.

CDR3 in amino acids: CASSLWGSAAGGTDTQYF. Written as DNA, the CDR3 is TGCGCCAGCAGCCTGTGGGGCAGTGCGGCGGGGGGTACAGATACGCAGTATTTT. The chain joins TRBV5-1 to TRBJ2-3; the match to TRBD2 covers 8 bases. V was clipped by 4 bases and J by 3 bases; unmatched bases: 16. The CDR3 runs to 18 residues. Germline CDR1 is SGHRS and CDR2 is YFSETQ. Filled out from reference TRBV5-1 and TRBJ2-3, the complete variable domain reads KAGVTQTPRYLIKTRGQQVTLSCSPISGHRSVSWYQQTPGQGLQFLFEYFSETQRNKGNFPGRFSGRQFSNSRSEMNVSTLELGDSALYLCASSLWGSAAGGTDTQYFGPGTRLTVL.

CDR3: CASSFPGASWQYF. CDR3 nucleotides: TGTGCCAGCAGCTTCCCAGGGGCAAGTTGGCAGTACTTC. The V and J genes are TRBV5-6 and TRBJ2-7; a possible D gene is TRBD1 (6 bases). The V end was cut by 2 bases, the J end by 9 bases, with 15 bases between. Germline V CDR1 and CDR2: SGHDT, YYEEEE. The CDR3 is 13 amino acids. The full variable domain, rest sourced from reference TRBV5-6 and TRBJ2-7, is DAGVTQSPTHLIKTRGQQVTLRCSPKSGHDTVSWYQQALGQGPQFIFQYYEEEERQRGNFPDRFSGHQFPNYSSELNVNALLLGDSALYLCASSFPGASWQYFGPGTRLTVT.